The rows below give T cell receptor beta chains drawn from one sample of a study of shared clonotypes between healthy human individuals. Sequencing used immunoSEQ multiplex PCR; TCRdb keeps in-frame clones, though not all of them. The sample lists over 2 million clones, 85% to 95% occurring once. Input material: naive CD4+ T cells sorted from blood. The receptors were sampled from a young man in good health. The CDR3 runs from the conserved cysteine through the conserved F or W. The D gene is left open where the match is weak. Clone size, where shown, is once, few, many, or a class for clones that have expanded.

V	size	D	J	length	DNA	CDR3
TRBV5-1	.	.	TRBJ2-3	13	TGCGCCAGCAGTCACCCAGGGACAGATACGCAGTATTTT	CASSHPGTDTQYF
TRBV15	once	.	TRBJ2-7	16	TGTGCCACCAGCTTAGGGCATGGGACCGGATATTACGAGCAGTACTTC	CATSLGHGTGYYEQYF
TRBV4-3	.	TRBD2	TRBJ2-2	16	TGCGCCAGCAGCCAAGTCCCTAGCGGCAACACCGGGGAGCTGTTTTTT	CASSQVPSGNTGELFF
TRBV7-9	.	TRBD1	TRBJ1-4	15	TGTGCCAGCAGAATCGGGGGGACAGATAATGAAAAACTGTTTTTT	CASRIGGTDNEKLFF
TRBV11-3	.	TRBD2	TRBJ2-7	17	TGTGCCAGCAGTTGTCAGCTAACTAGCGGGATTTGCTACGAGCAGTACTTC	CASSCQLTSGICYEQYF
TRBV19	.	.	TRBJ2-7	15	TGTGCCAGTAGGTCACGGGGGCAGTTCTCCTACGAGCAGTACTTC	CASRSRGQFSYEQYF
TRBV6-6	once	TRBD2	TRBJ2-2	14	TGTGCCAGCAGTTCCGGACTAGCGACCGGGGAGCTGTTTTTT	CASSSGLATGELFF
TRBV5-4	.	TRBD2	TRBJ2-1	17	TGTGCCAGCAGCTTAATGCTAGCGGGGGCTCATTACAATGAGCAGTTCTTC	CASSLMLAGAHYNEQFF
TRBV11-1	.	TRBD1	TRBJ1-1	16	TGTGCCAGCAGCCCCCCCATAACCAGGGGGAGATCTGAAGCTTTCTTT	CASSPPITRGRSEAFF
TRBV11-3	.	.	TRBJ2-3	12	TGTGCCAGTCAGGGGACGGGAGATACGCAGTATTTT	CASQGTGDTQYF
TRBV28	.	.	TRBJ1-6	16	TGTGCCAGCAGTTTACGGTCCGGCAGGGACAATTCACCCCTCCACTTT	CASSLRSGRDNSPLHF
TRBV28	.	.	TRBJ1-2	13	TGTGCCAGCAGTTTGTCAGTGACCGACGGCTACACCTTC	CASSLSVTDGYTF
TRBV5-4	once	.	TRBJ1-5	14	TGTGCCAGCAGCGAAGGGGTTAGCAATCAGCCCCAGCATTTT	CASSEGVSNQPQHF
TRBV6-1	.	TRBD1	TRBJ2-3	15	TGTGCCAGTTCTAGTCCGGGACAGACCACAGATACGCAGTATTTT	CASSSPGQTTDTQYF
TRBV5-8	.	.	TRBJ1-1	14	TGTGCCAGCACCCCGGGACGGACGAACACTGAAGCTTTCTTT	CASTPGRTNTEAFF
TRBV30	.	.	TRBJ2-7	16	TGTGCCTGGAGCCCTCGGGGGTCTAGGGTGGGGCACGAGCAGTACTTC	CAWSPRGSRVGHEQYF
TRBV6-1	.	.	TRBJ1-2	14	TGTGCCAGCATCGTTGATCGGAGCAACTATGGCTACACCTTC	CASIVDRSNYGYTF
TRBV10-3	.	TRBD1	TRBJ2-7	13	TGTGCCATCACACCGGGACAGAGGGATGAGCAGTACTTC	CAITPGQRDEQYF
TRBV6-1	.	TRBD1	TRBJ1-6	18	TGTGCCAGCAGTGAAGTGGGGGCCGGGACAGGGACAAATTCACCCCTCCACTTT	CASSEVGAGTGTNSPLHF
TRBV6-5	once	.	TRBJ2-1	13	TGTGCCAGCACCAGATCTCAGGGATCTGAGCAGTTCTTC	CASTRSQGSEQFF
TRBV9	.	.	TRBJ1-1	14	TGTGCCAGCAGCGTAGGAGGTGCGAACACTGAAGCTTTCTTT	CASSVGGANTEAFF
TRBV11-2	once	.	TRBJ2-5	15	TGTGCCAGCAGCTTAGAGGGCCGGGGGGCAAAGACCCAGTACTTC	CASSLEGRGAKTQYF
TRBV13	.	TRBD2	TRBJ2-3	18	TGTGCCAGCAGCTTAGAATCTTCCAGCGCGGGAGGGACAGATACGCAGTATTTT	CASSLESSSAGGTDTQYF
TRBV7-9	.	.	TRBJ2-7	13	TGTGCCAGCAGCTTGTATGTACCGGGCGAGCAGTACTTC	CASSLYVPGEQYF
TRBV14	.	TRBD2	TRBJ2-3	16	TGTGCCAGCAGCTTCCAGACTAGCGGGGGCACAGATACGCAGTATTTT	CASSFQTSGGTDTQYF
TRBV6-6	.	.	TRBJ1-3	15	TGTGCCAGCATGGTAGATGGGGGGACTGGAAACACCATATATTTT	CASMVDGGTGNTIYF
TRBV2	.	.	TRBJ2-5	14	TGTGCCAGCAGTGAACTTTCGCGCGGAGAGACCCAGTACTTC	CASSELSRGETQYF
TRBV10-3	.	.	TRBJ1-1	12	TGTGCCATCAGTGAGAAAAACACTGAAGCTTTCTTT	CAISEKNTEAFF
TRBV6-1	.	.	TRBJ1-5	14	TGTGCCAGCAGTGAACCGGGGGGAGGCCAGCCCCAGCATTTT	CASSEPGGGQPQHF
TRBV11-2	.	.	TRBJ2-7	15	TGTGCCAGCAGCCCCCAAGACAGTGACCCCTACGAGCAGTACTTC	CASSPQDSDPYEQYF
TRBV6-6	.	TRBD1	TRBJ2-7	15	TGTGCCAGCAGTACAATCAGGGGGCAATCCTACGAGCAGTACTTC	CASSTIRGQSYEQYF
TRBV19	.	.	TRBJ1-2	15	TGTGCCAGTAGAGTAGGTGGAGGGAACCACTATGGCTACACCTTC	CASRVGGGNHYGYTF
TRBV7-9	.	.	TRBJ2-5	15	TGTGCCAGCAGCTTAGCTCGCTCAGGGCAAGAGACCCAGTACTTC	CASSLARSGQETQYF
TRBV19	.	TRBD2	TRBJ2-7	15	TGTGCCAGTAGTATCGCTAGCGGTAGTTCCTACGAGCAGTACTTC	CASSIASGSSYEQYF
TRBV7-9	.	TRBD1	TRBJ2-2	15	TGTGCCAGCAGCACGGGACAGGTGATCACCGGGGAGCTGTTTTTT	CASSTGQVITGELFF
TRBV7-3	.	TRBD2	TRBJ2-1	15	TGTGCCAGCAGCATCAGCGGGGGGCCCTACAATGAGCAGTTCTTC	CASSISGGPYNEQFF
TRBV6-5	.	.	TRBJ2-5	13	TGTGCCAGCATCGGCAGTGATAGGGAGACCCAGTACTTC	CASIGSDRETQYF
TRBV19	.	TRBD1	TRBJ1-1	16	TGTGCCAGTAGTATAGGTCGGGGACAGGGTCGCACTGAAGCTTTCTTT	CASSIGRGQGRTEAFF
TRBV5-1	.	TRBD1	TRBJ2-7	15	TGCGCCAGCAGCCTTAATGACAGGGGGATATACGAGCAGTACTTC	CASSLNDRGIYEQYF
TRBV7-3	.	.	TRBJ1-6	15	TGTGCCAGCAGCTTAAGCAGCCACTATAATTCACCCCTCCACTTT	CASSLSSHYNSPLHF
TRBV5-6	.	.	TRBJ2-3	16	TGTGCCAGCAGCTTGGAAGGGTCAGGGGGCACAGATACGCAGTATTTT	CASSLEGSGGTDTQYF
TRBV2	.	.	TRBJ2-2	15	TGTGCCAGCAGTGAGTTTCGGGGGAACACCGGGGAGCTGTTTTTT	CASSEFRGNTGELFF
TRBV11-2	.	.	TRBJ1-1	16	TGTGCCAGCAGTCCCGGGACACGGGCATTTCGCACTGAAGCTTTCTTT	CASSPGTRAFRTEAFF
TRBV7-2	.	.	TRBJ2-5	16	TGTGCCAGCAGCTTCCCACATCCGGGGGAAAAAGAGACCCAGTACTTC	CASSFPHPGEKETQYF
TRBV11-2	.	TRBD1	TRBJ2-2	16	TGTGCCAGCAGCCGGGAGACAGGGGGTCACACCGGGGAGCTGTTTTTT	CASSRETGGHTGELFF
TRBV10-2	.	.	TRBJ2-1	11	TGCGCCAGCAGTGAGGGACTGAGGGAGTTCTTC	CASSEGLREFF
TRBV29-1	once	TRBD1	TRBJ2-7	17	TGCAGCGCCATGGACAGGGAACACCGCGCCGGAACCTACGAGCAGTACTTC	CSAMDREHRAGTYEQYF
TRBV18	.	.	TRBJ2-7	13	TGTGCCAGCTCGGACACGGGGGCCCGCGAGCAGTACTTC	CASSDTGAREQYF
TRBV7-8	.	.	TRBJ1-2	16	TGTGCCAGCAGCTTGCTTTATGTGGCAAATAACTATGGCTACACCTTC	CASSLLYVANNYGYTF
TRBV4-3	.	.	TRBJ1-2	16	TGCGCCAGCAGCCAAGATTTTCCCCCGAGGACACATGGCTACACCTTC	CASSQDFPPRTHGYTF
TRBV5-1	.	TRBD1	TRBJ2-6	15	TGCGCCAGCAGCAACACTGGACAGGTTCAGCACGTCCTGACTTTC	CASSNTGQVQHVLTF